This paragraph covers one T cell receptor (beta chain) sequence. V was shortened by 2 bases and J by 4 bases, with 14 bases between the two germline ends. The CDR3 loop spans 15 amino acids. CDR1 is MGHRA and CDR2 is YSYEKL in the germline V gene. Libraries were prepared by immunoSEQ multiplex PCR; TCRdb keeps only in-frame clonotypes and omits some of them. The sample has roughly 250,000 clones; about 93% are singletons. In assigning cohorts, the study relied on participant-reported clinical history. The sample is drawn from a study of blood T cell repertoires in COVID-19. Study-wide context: Sources were T cells, B-cell-depleted T cells, or PBMCs; the material itself was cDNA or gDNA.

The V gene is TRBV4-1, the J gene TRBJ1-1; TRBD1 might be the D (5 bases). The TCR comes from a woman between 18 and 30 years old who had recovered from COVID-19. Source material: PBMCs or T cells enriched from blood (not recorded which). CDR3 loop: CASSQRGGGSTEAFF. The CDR3 DNA follows: TGCGCCAGCAGCCAAAGGGGCGGCGGTTCCACTGAAGCTTTCTTT.